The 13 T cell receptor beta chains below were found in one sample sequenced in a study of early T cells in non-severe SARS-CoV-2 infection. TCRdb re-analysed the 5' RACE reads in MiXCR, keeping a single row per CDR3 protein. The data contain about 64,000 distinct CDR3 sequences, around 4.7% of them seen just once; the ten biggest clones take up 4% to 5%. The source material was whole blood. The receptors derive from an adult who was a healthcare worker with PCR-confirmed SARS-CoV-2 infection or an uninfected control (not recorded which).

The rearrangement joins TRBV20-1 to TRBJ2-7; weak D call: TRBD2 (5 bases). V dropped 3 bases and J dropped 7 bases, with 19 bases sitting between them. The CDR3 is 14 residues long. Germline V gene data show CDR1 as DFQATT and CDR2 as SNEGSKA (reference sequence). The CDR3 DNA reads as TGCAGTGCTAGGGGCGGGCGGGCAGACAATGAGCAGTACTTC. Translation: CSARGGRADNEQYF.

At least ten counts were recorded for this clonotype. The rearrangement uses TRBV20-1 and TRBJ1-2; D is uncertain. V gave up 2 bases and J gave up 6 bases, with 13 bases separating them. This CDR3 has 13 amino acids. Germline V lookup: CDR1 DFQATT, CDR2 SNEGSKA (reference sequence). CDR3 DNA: TGCAGTGCTAGAACCCAGAAAGTAGATGGCTACACCTTC. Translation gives CSARTQKVDGYTF.

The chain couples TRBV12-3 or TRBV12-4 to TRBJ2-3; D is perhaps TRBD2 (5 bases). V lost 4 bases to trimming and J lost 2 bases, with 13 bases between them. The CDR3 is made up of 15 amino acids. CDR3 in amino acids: CASSSIWRATDTQYF. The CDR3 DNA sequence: TGTGCCAGCAGTTCGATCTGGCGGGCCACAGATACGCAGTATTTT.

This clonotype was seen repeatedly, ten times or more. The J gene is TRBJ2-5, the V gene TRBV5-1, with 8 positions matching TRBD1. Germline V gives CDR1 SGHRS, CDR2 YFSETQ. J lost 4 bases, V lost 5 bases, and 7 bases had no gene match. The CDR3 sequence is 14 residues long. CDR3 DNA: TGCGCCAGCAGTAATACAGGGGGAGGAGAGACCCAGTACTTC. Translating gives CASSNTGGGETQYF.

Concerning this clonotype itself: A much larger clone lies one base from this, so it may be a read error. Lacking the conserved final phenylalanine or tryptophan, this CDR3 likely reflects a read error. The CDR3 nucleotides read TGTGCCAGCAGTTTCCTAGCGGGTGAAGATACGCAGTATTTG. It translates to CASSFLAGEDTQYL. The chain is built from TRBV12-3 or TRBV12-4 and TRBJ2-3, with 8 nucleotides matching TRBD2. Losses at the gene ends were 3 bases for V and 5 bases for J; bases not matched to a gene: 4. CDR3 length equals 14 residues.

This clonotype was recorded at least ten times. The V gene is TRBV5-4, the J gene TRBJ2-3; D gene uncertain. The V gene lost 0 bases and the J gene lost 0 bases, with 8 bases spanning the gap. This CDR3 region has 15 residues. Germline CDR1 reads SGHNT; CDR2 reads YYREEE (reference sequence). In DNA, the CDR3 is TGTGCCAGCAGCTTGGGGCGGCCTAGCACAGATACGCAGTATTTT. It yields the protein CASSLGRPSTDTQYF. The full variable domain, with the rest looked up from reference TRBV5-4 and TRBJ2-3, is ETGVTQSPTHLIKTRGQQVTLRCSSQSGHNTVSWYQQALGQGPQFIFQYYREEENGRGNFPPRFSGLQFPNYSSELNVNALELDDSALYLCASSLGRPSTDTQYFGPGTRLTVL.

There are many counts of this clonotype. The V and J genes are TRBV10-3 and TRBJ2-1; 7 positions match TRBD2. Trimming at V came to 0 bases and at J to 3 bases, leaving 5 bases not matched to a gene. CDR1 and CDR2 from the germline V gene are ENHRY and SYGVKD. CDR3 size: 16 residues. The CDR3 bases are TGTGCCATCAGTGAGTCCGAGACTAGCATCTACAATGAGCAGTTCTTC. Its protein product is CAISESETSIYNEQFF.

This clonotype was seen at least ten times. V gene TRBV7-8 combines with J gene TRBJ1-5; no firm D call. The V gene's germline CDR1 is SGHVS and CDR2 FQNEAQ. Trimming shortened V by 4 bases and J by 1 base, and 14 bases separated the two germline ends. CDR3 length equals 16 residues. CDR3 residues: CASSSSYYGSNQPQHF. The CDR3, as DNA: TGTGCCAGCAGCTCCAGCTATTATGGGAGCAATCAGCCCCAGCATTTT.

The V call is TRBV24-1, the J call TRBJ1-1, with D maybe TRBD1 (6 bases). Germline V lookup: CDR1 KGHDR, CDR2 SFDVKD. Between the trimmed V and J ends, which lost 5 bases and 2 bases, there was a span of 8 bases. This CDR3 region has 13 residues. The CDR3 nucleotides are TGTGCCACCAGTGCACAGGGTAACACTGAAGCTTTCTTT. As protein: CATSAQGNTEAFF.

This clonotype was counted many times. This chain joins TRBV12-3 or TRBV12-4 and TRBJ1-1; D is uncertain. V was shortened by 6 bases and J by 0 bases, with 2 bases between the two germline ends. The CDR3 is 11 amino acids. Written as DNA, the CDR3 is TGTGCCAGCAGAATGAACACTGAAGCTTTCTTT. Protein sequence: CASRMNTEAFF.

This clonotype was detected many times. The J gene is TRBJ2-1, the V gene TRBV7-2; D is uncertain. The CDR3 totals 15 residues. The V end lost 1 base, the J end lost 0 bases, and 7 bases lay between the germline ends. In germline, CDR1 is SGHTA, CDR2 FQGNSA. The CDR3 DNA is TGTGCCAGCAGCTTAGACTGGAGCTCCTACAATGAGCAGTTCTTC. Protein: CASSLDWSSYNEQFF. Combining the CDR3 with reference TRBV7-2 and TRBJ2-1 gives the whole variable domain GAGVSQSPSNKVTEKGKDVELRCDPISGHTALYWYRQSLGQGLEFLIYFQGNSAPDKSGLPSDRFSAERTGGSVSTLTIQRTQQEDSAVYLCASSLDWSSYNEQFFGPGTRLTVL.

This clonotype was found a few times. CDR3 nucleotide sequence: TGCGCCAGCAGCAAAGGGGGCAGGGAAAGTCCCGAGCAGTACTTC. Translated: CASSKGGRESPEQYF. The chain recombines TRBV5-1 with TRBJ2-7; 7 bases align to TRBD1. V was pared by 4 bases and J by 6 bases, with 13 bases of the junction left unmatched. CDR3 length: 15 residues. Looked up from germline, CDR1 is SGHRS and CDR2 is YFSETQ.

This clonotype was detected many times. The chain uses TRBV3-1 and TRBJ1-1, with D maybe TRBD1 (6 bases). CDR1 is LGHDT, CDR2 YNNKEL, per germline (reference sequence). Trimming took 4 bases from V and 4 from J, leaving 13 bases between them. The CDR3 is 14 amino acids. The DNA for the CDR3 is TGTGCCAGCAGCCGCAGGGGTTCGGTCACTGAAGCTTTCTTT. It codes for CASSRRGSVTEAFF. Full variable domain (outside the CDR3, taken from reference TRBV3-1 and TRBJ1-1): DTAVSQTPKYLVTQMGNDKSIKCEQNLGHDTMYWYKQDSKKFLKIMFSYNNKELIINETVPNRFSPKSPDKAHLNLHINSLELGDSAVYFCASSRRGSVTEAFFGQGTRLTVV.